This T cell receptor beta chain came from a study of cytotoxic CD8 clonotypes in ibrutinib-treated CLL. Profiling relied on immunoSEQ multiplex PCR, and the TCRdb table lists in-frame clones only, not all of them. The sample has around 20,000 clones, approximately 72% seen once. The TCR sequence derives from a human donor with chronic lymphocytic leukemia. This specimen consisted of PBMCs, obtained before ibrutinib treatment.

This chain's CDR3 is CASSGMLYGDEQFF. CDR3 in DNA: TGTGCCAGCAGTGGGATGCTCTATGGAGATGAGCAGTTCTTC. V and J are TRBV28 and TRBJ2-1; no clear D. With 5 bases removed from V and 8 bases from J, the gap between germline ends came to 16 bases. The CDR3 consists of 14 residues. The germline V gene has CDR1 MDHEN and CDR2 SYDVKM.